This T cell receptor beta chain appears in the sequencing data of a study of beta chain features in type 1 diabetes. The CDR3 sequence is 13 residues long. Germline lookup yields CDR1 SGHKS and CDR2 YYEKEE (reference sequence). The V gene lost 3 bases and the J gene lost 4 bases, with 11 bases spanning the gap. CD45RO/CCR7/CD25/CD127/CD95/CD27 sorting isolated CD4+ naive, central memory, regulatory and stem cell-like memory cells. Since all of the isolated RNA was reverse transcribed, expressed TCRB transcripts were what got sequenced. The data were produced by immunoSEQ multiplex PCR, yet TCRdb's version contains in-frame clones alone and is incomplete. The table has fewer than 350,000 clones, about 19% seen once. In this sample, this clone turned up a few times. Its specificity is unknown. Study-wide points: Comparison showed that naive, central memory and Treg TCRB repertoires appeared more similar among patients than among healthy donors. Whether TCRB rearrangement is influenced by HLA type was left unresolved in this analysis.

The material sequenced was naive CD4+ T cells from blood. This chain joins TRBV5-5 and TRBJ2-7; a possible D gene is TRBD1 (7 bases). This TCR derives from a woman between 18 and 29 years old in good health. The CDR3 sequence is CASSSRGVYEQYF. CDR3 bases: TGTGCCAGCAGCTCCAGGGGGGTATACGAGCAGTACTTC.